The text below deals with one T cell receptor (beta chain). Its antigen specificity is not known. Qualities for individual bases were not recorded, and no much larger clone is one base off. TCRbeta CDR3 regions were amplified from genomic DNA by means of the immunoSEQ Assay, a bias-controlled multiplex PCR. In the authors' own workflow: Nucleated cell counts per sample were estimated from amplification of reference gene primers within the assay. To quantify the absolute abundance of each unique TCRbeta CDR3 rearrangement, sequence reads were collapsed and filtered. For each sample, productive Simpson clonality was calculated as the square root of Simpson's diversity index across productive rearrangements. Held by TCRdb, this immuneACCESS table contains in-frame sequences only and omits some clones. Under half of the omission traces to an unresolved V gene where checked; the cause of the rest is unknown. That table supplies the V and J calls and clone size; D and trimming were determined from the DNA. The sample includes about 140,000 clones, with about 79% observed a single time. The ten largest clonotypes hold 3.5% to 5.5% of the sample.

This entry comes from a study of blood T cell repertoires in COVID-19 (dated by TCRdb to the early 2020s). For the study in its entirety: Samples covering the acute and convalescent phases of COVID-19 were provided by collaborators in the United States, Italy and Spain. The prospective study material was composed of cDNA or gDNA derived from T cells, B-cell-depleted T cells, or PBMCs. Subjects who had been exposed to COVID-19, were actively infected with it, or had recovered from it provided the deeply sampled blood TCRbeta repertoires that made up the dataset. A freely available public database, intended as a resource for researchers studying the immune response to SARS-CoV-2, is where the repertoires were released. Samples were obtained from the ongoing ImmuneRACE study (first 160 participants) and from about 1,300 subjects provided by 6 global collaborators. Sample metadata almost always included a de-identified subject ID, COVID-19 status, age in years and sex. Where available, HLA class I and class II types were taken from metadata supplied by the sample provider and were not determined by assay-based typing.

Paper-wide results and their limitations: The amount of clinical and demographic metadata varied by source and participant and was provided uncurated.

The collaborating institutions used their own protocols to collect whole blood in K2EDTA tubes. For TCRbeta analysis, collaborators shipped samples in one of three forms: frozen whole blood, isolated PBMCs, or DNA extracted from either of those sample types. The source of this sequence is an elderly woman with active or convalescent COVID-19. Material: peripheral blood.

At the DNA level, the sequence is TGTGCCAGCAGTTTATTATCGACAGGGTATGGCCAGCCCCAGCATTTT. Translated, it gives CASSLLSTGYGQPQHF. The V gene is TRBV27 and the J gene is TRBJ1-5; 7 junctional bases match TRBD1. The CDR3 sequence holds 16 residues, the cysteine and phenylalanine included. The kept DNA is CDR3 alone, 48 bases in frame from the first base. The junction shows trimming of 1 base on V and 7 bases on J, and the gene matches do not reach 10 bases of it. CDR1 MNHEY and CDR2 SMNVEV are derived from the germline V gene (reference sequence).